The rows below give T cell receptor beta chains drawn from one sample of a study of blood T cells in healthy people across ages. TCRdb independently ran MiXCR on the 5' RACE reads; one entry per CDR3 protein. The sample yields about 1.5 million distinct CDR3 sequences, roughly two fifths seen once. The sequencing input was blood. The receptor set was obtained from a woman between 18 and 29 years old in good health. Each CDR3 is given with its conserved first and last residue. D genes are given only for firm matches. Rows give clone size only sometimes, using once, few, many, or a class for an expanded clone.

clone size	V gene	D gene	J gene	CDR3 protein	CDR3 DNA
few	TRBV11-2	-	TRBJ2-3	CASSSAADTQYF	TGTGCCAGCAGCAGCGCGGCAGATACGCAGTATTTT
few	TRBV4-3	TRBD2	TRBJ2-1	CASSQVLVASGNNEQFF	TGCGCCAGCAGCCAAGTTCTCGTCGCTAGCGGTAACAATGAGCAGTTCTTC
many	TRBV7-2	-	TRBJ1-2	CASSLVGDNYGYTF	TGTGCCAGCAGCTTAGTTGGAGATAACTATGGCTACACCTTC
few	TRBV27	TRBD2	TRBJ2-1	CASSWWGGGEQFF	TGTGCCAGCAGTTGGTGGGGGGGTGGTGAGCAGTTCTTC
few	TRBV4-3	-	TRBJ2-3	CASSALAISGDTQYF	TGCGCCAGCAGCGCGCTAGCAATATCGGGAGATACGCAGTATTTT
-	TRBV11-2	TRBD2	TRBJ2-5	CASSFLAGGRETQYF	TGTGCCAGCAGCTTCCTAGCGGGGGGGAGAGAGACCCAGTACTTC
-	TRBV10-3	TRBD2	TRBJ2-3	CAISDRLASADTQYF	TGTGCCATCAGTGACCGACTAGCGTCGGCAGATACGCAGTATTTT
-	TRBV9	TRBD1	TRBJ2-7	CARRTGPSYEQYF	TGTGCCAGACGGACAGGACCTTCCTACGAGCAGTACTTC
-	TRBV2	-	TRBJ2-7	CASSGLGYEQYF	TGTGCCAGCAGTGGTCTGGGCTACGAGCAGTACTTC
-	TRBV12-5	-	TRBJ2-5	CASGSSKFLETQYF	TGTGCTAGTGGCTCCTCTAAGTTTTTGGAGACCCAGTACTTC
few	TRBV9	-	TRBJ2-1	CASSVGGQNNEQFF	TGTGCCAGCAGCGTAGGGGGACAAAACAATGAGCAGTTCTTC
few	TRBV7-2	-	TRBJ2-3	CASSLISGAAIHTQYF	TGTGCCAGCAGCTTAATCTCCGGGGCTGCGATACATACGCAGTATTTT